Listed here are 18 T cell receptor beta chains from one sample, sequenced in a study of human T cells and chemical hapten exposure. TCRdb reanalysed the RACE reads using MiXCR and keeps one entry per CDR3 protein. The sample includes some 78,000 distinct CDR3 sequences, over 6.5% of them seen just once. The time point is: healthy volunteer bleed at 6 weeks. Unfractionated whole blood served as the source for total RNA extraction. Sequenced input: whole blood. These receptors came from a male donor in good health. Some clones in this sample may be carry-over from other donors' samples.

This chain joins TRBV7-9 and TRBJ2-5, with D perhaps matching TRBD2 (6 bases). V lost 5 bases to trimming and J lost 1 base, with 14 bases between them. Germline loops: CDR1 SEHNR, CDR2 FQNEAQ (reference sequence). The CDR3 has 15 amino acids. In DNA, the CDR3 is TGTGCCAGCAGCCCCCCCATCGGGGGCCAAGAGACCCAGTACTTC. It translates to CASSPPIGGQETQYF.

This chain joins TRBV5-1 and TRBJ1-1; D perhaps matches TRBD1 (5 bases). Germline CDR1 SGHRS, CDR2 YFSETQ. The CDR3 is made up of 11 amino acids. Between the trimmed V and J ends, which lost 5 bases and 7 bases, there was a span of 9 bases. The CDR3 loop is CASSRGNEAFF. The DNA for the CDR3 is TGCGCCAGCAGTAGGGGAAATGAAGCTTTCTTT.

This clonotype was counted between two and nine times. The CDR3 coding sequence is TGTGCCAGCAGCACCCCTGTCGGGACACAAATCTCCTACGAGCAGTACTTC. Translated: CASSTPVGTQISYEQYF. The rearrangement joins TRBV14 to TRBJ2-7, with a tentative D call TRBD1 (6 bases). Per the germline V gene, CDR1 is SGHDN and CDR2 is FVKESK. CDR3 length: 17 residues. Trimming cost V 5 bases and J 0 bases, with 20 bases left between them.

This clonotype appeared a few times. The gene calls are TRBV7-9 and TRBJ2-5; D gene uncertain. Trimming took off 1 base at V and 4 bases at J, with 10 bases between the two ends. The CDR3 sequence is 14 residues long. Germline CDR1 is SEHNR and CDR2 is FQNEAQ (reference sequence). CDR3 coding DNA: TGTGCCAGCAGCTTAGTGTCGGCAGGAGAGACCCAGTACTTC. This translates into CASSLVSAGETQYF.

The chain links TRBV5-6 to TRBJ2-7; D unclear. The CDR3 sequence is 13 residues long. Germline-derived CDR1 and CDR2 are SGHDT and YYEEEE. Trimming stripped 5 bases from V and 1 base from J, with 10 bases between. The CDR3 DNA sequence: TGTGCCAGCAGTCCCAGGCCGTCCTACGAGCAGTACTTC. It yields the protein CASSPRPSYEQYF.

The V gene is TRBV6-5, the J gene TRBJ1-2, with 8 bases aligning to TRBD1. This CDR3 contains 13 residues. The ends lost 6 bases at V and 8 bases at J; junction bases unmatched: 8. Looked up from germline, CDR1 is MNHEY and CDR2 is SVGAGI. CDR3 sequence: CASSLRDRTGYTF. As DNA, the CDR3 is TGTGCCAGCAGCCTCCGGGACAGGACCGGCTACACCTTC.

This chain uses TRBV29-1 with TRBJ2-1, with 10 bases identical to TRBD1. The junction had 8 bases not matched to a gene; V was cut back by 6 bases and J by 3 bases. The V gene's germline CDR1 is SQVTM and CDR2 ANQGSEA. The CDR3 runs to 15 residues. The CDR3 DNA reads TGCAGCGTGCCCCCCGACAGGGGGCTCTACAATGAGCAGTTCTTC. This translates into CSVPPDRGLYNEQFF.

In its sample, this clonotype was seen many times. The V call is TRBV6-5, the J call TRBJ1-2; possibly TRBD1 for D (5 bases). The V gene lost 5 bases and the J gene lost 4 bases, with 14 bases spanning the gap. The germline V gene encodes CDR1 MNHEY and CDR2 SVGAGI. The CDR3 consists of 14 residues. As DNA, the CDR3 is TGTGCCAGCAGTAATACAGGATTGGGCTATGGCTACACCTTC. Amino acids: CASSNTGLGYGYTF.

At least ten counts were recorded for this clonotype. This rearrangement joins TRBV7-9 to TRBJ2-7; D might be TRBD1 (5 bases). Trimming pared 2 bases from V and 3 bases from J, leaving 14 bases between. Germline assignment: CDR1 SEHNR and CDR2 FQNEAQ (reference sequence). CDR3 length: 15 residues. CDR3 nucleotides: TGTGCCAGCAGCTTAAGACAGACCCCTAGCTACGAGCAGTACTTC. It specifies CASSLRQTPSYEQYF.

This clonotype was picked up many times. The chain carries TRBV12-3 or TRBV12-4 and TRBJ2-1; D is possibly TRBD2 (5 bases). The CDR3 extends over 12 amino acids. V was pared by 4 bases and J by 7 bases, with 8 bases between. The CDR3 loop reads CASSYPGNEQFF. In DNA, the CDR3 is TGTGCCAGCAGTTACCCGGGAAATGAGCAGTTCTTC.

This clonotype was observed a handful of times. The chain uses TRBV20-1 and TRBJ2-3; TRBD2 matches 11 bases. Trimming took 1 base from V and 2 from J; bases not matched to a gene: 5. CDR1 is DFQATT and CDR2 is SNEGSKA in the germline V gene (reference sequence). The CDR3 loop spans 16 amino acids. The CDR3 DNA is TGCAGTGCTAGAGCCAAACTAGCGGGGGTCACAGATACGCAGTATTTT. Protein product: CSARAKLAGVTDTQYF.

The V gene is TRBV4-2, the J gene TRBJ1-6; the D gene is possibly TRBD1 (5 bases). The V end was cut by 0 bases, the J end by 0 bases, with 12 bases between. The CDR3 contains 18 residues. CDR1 LGHNA and CDR2 YNFKEQ come from the germline V gene. The CDR3 DNA sequence: TGTGCCAGCAGCCAAGAGGGGCCGGATAGCTCCTATAATTCACCCCTCCACTTT. This sequence encodes CASSQEGPDSSYNSPLHF.

This clonotype has just a few counts. The J gene is TRBJ1-1, the V gene TRBV18; D gene uncertain. Germline CDR1 and CDR2: KGHSH and LQKENI. The CDR3 extends over 12 amino acids. Trimming cost V 2 bases and J 3 bases, with 4 bases left between them. The CDR3 protein is CASSPTDTEAFF. DNA for the CDR3: TGTGCCAGCTCACCAACGGACACTGAAGCTTTCTTT.

This clonotype was recorded at least ten times. This chain connects TRBV5-6 to TRBJ1-2; TRBD1 matches at 8 bases. This CDR3 has 14 amino acids. With V trimmed by 0 bases and J by 6 bases, 4 bases remained unmatched. CDR1 SGHDT and CDR2 YYEEEE come from the germline V gene. CDR3 in DNA: TGTGCCAGCAGCTTGGGGACAGGGCTCGATGGCTACACCTTC. Its translation is CASSLGTGLDGYTF.

This clonotype has more than one count but fewer than ten. The rearrangement joins TRBV12-3 or TRBV12-4 to TRBJ2-2; a possible D gene is TRBD1 (5 bases). V lost 7 bases and J 0 bases, leaving 6 bases between the germline ends. This CDR3 region has 13 residues. This chain's CDR3 is CASKGANTGELFF. The CDR3, as DNA: TGTGCCAGCAAAGGGGCGAACACCGGGGAGCTGTTTTTT.

There are many counts of this clonotype. This rearrangement joins TRBV6-5 to TRBJ2-7; TRBD1 matches 10 bases. Germline V gene data show CDR1 as MNHEY and CDR2 as SVGAGI. V lost 5 bases and J lost 4; bases outside the gene matches: 5. This CDR3 contains 14 residues. The CDR3 sequence is CASSHGTGEYEQYF. CDR3 nucleotide sequence: TGTGCCAGCAGTCACGGGACAGGGGAATACGAGCAGTACTTC.

V and J are TRBV4-3 and TRBJ2-3; 9 bases are shared with TRBD2. The CDR3 sequence is 15 residues long. CDR1 and CDR2 (germline): LGHNA, YSLEER. V lost 4 bases, J lost 2 bases, and 4 bases stayed unmatched. This CDR3 is CASSRGLAFTDTQYF. The CDR3 coding sequence is TGCGCCAGCAGCCGGGGACTAGCATTCACAGATACGCAGTATTTT.

This sequence joins TRBV5-1 and TRBJ2-4; 10 bases agree with TRBD1. The germline CDR1 and CDR2 sequences are SGHRS and YFSETQ. V shed 3 bases, J shed 8 bases, and the junction held 8 bases outside the gene matches. The CDR3 is made up of 15 amino acids. CDR3 in amino acids: CASSYSSGQGDIQYF. DNA for the CDR3: TGCGCCAGCAGCTATAGCTCCGGACAGGGGGACATTCAGTACTTC.